This TCR beta chain came from a study of T-cell reconstitution after alpha-beta-depleted transplantation in children (dated by TCRdb to about 2016). Background for the entire study: The study quantitatively tracked T-cell immune reconstitution after TCRalphabeta/CD19-depleted allogeneic hematopoietic cell transplantation in children using TCR repertoire profiling. Study-level results and caveats: In some patients, high TCRbeta diversity at day 60 was attributed to recipient T cells and intrathymic progenitors that had survived conditioning. The apparently early alphabetaT-cell count recovery about two months after transplant was reportedly dependent on only several hundred rapidly expanded clones derived from non-depleted graft cells. Hyperexpanded clone frequencies declined over subsequent months; after one year, T-cell counts and TCRbeta diversity were mostly attributed to newly produced T cells.

The meaning of the sample's time point label: day 60 (about 2 months) after transplantation. The sample's treatment or condition label, in plain terms: allogeneic hematopoietic cell transplantation with graft depleted of TCRalphabeta T cells and CD19 B cells. TCRalphabeta/CD19-depleted allogeneic hematopoietic cell grafts were given to the transplant recipients, all of whom were children. V was cut back by 4 bases and J by 0 bases, leaving a gap of 6 bases between them. The CDR3 contains 13 residues, cysteine and phenylalanine counted. Solely the CDR3 DNA is kept, with 39 bases framed from the first base. CDR1 SGHTA and CDR2 FQGNSA were looked up in the germline V gene. Receptor amplification or capture employed PCR. TCRdb records Illumina HiSeq 2500 as the sequencer. TCR libraries were prepared with molecular barcoding, using unique molecular identifiers to normalize TCRbeta repertoire quantification. The public reads were run again by TCRdb, first through fastp at Q25 and then through MiXCR, and only productive beta chains were kept. Every CDR3 protein is listed once, alongside the most common genes and DNA of its rows. The sample table shows several thousand distinct CDR3 sequences, and over 9.5% are seen once. The ten largest clones add up to over 40% of the sample.

This clonotype was seen at least ten times. The antigen this receptor binds is unknown. It has no much larger one-base neighbor in the sample; base qualities were not kept. The receptor was derived from a patient under 10 years old who had a stem cell transplant for inherited bone marrow failure, so the T cells may come from the graft donor. The chain is encoded by TRBV7-2 joined to TRBJ1-2; tentative D gene TRBD1, with 6 bases matching. Sequenced material: PBMCs, mostly from graft donor cells, taken 60 days after TCRalphabeta/CD19-depleted stem cell transplant. The nucleotide sequence reads as follows: TGTGCCAGCAGCTGGACAGCTAACTATGGCTACACCTTC. It is translated as CASSWTANYGYTF.